Presented here are 14 T cell receptor beta chains from one specimen sequenced in a study of glioma-infiltrating T cells. The iRepertoire nested amplicon-rescue multiplex PCR amplified TCR alpha and beta CDR3s from RNA. TCRdb independently ran MiXCR on the multiplex PCR reads; one entry per CDR3 protein. Among under 150,000 distinct CDR3 sequences listed, approximately 24% were seen once. What was sequenced was glioma tissue, nonneoplastic brain tissue, or PBMCs (not recorded which). Every receptor here comes from a human donor with low-grade glioma or glioblastoma, undergoing nonglioma brain surgery, or in good health (not recorded which).

The chain joins TRBV2 to TRBJ2-7; 8 bases are a match to TRBD1. Germline V gene sequence: CDR1 SNHLY, CDR2 FYNNEI. The J segment lost 2 bases and the V segment lost 6 bases, leaving 9 bases of the junction unmatched. The CDR3 sequence is 15 residues long. The CDR3 DNA reads as TGTGCCAGCAGCCCCGGACAGGGAAGGCCCTACGAGCAGTACGTC. It translates to CASSPGQGRPYEQYV.

This clonotype was detected many times. The gene calls are TRBV6-1 and TRBJ2-5; the match to TRBD1 covers 7 bases. In germline, CDR1 is MNHNS, CDR2 SASEGT. V lost 6 bases and J lost 4; bases outside the gene matches: 5. The CDR3 has 13 amino acids. Here the CDR3 reads CASRYRGGETQYF. CDR3 bases: TGTGCCAGCAGGTACAGGGGTGGAGAGACCCAGTACTTC.

There are a few counts of this clonotype. The rearrangement joins TRBV20-1 to TRBJ1-1; a weak D match, TRBD1 (6 bases). The germline V and J ends were trimmed by 3 bases and 0 bases, with 11 bases remaining between them. CDR3 size: 14 residues. From germline, CDR1 is DFQATT and CDR2 SNEGSKA (reference sequence). Here the CDR3 reads CSARGGLMNTEAFF. The CDR3 DNA reads TGCAGTGCTAGGGGGGGGCTCATGAACACTGAAGCTTTCTTT.

This clonotype was recorded a few times. V and J are TRBV3-1 and TRBJ1-1, with D perhaps matching TRBD1 (6 bases). Germline CDR1 is LGHDT and CDR2 is YNNKEL (reference sequence). CDR3 size: 17 residues. V lost 2 bases and J 1 base, leaving 17 bases between the germline ends. CDR3: CASSQRGGGRRNTEAFF. DNA of the CDR3: TGTGCCAGCAGCCAAAGAGGGGGGGGCCGGAGGAACACTGAAGCTTTCTTT.

This clonotype appeared many times. The gene calls are TRBV6-8 and TRBJ2-1; D is unresolved. Trimming pared 2 bases from V and 6 bases from J, leaving 14 bases between. CDR1 and CDR2 from the germline V gene are MNHGY and SAAAGT. The length of the CDR3 is 15 residues. The CDR3 spells CASSYRGSYLNEQFF. The CDR3 DNA reads TGTGCCAGCAGTTACAGAGGTTCCTATCTCAATGAGCAGTTCTTC.

Worth noting for this clonotype: One end of the junction fails to match germline, which may point to a read error. The chain has TRBV4-1 and TRBJ2-1; D might be TRBD1 or TRBD2, each matching 6 bases. Germline lookup yields CDR1 MGHRA and CDR2 YSYEKL. This CDR3 is built from 14 residues. Here the CDR3 reads CASSQGGARGEQFF. The CDR3 DNA follows: TGCGCCAGCAGCCAAGGGGGGGCCCGGGGTGAGCAGTTCTTT.

This clonotype was seen once. This chain links TRBV30 with TRBJ1-1; D gene uncertain. Germline V gene data show CDR1 as GTSNPN and CDR2 as SVGIG (reference sequence). The CDR3 is 11 amino acids. With 5 bases removed from V and 6 bases from J, the gap between germline ends came to 10 bases. The CDR3 coding sequence is TGTGCCTGGGGTGAAGTGGCTGAAGCTTTCTTT. This codes for CAWGEVAEAFF.

Comment on this clonotype: A much larger clone lies one base from this, so it may be a read error. The chain has TRBV20-1 and TRBJ2-3; a possible D gene is TRBD2 (7 bases). V was pared by 0 bases and J by 0 bases, with 16 bases between. The germline V gene has CDR1 DFQATT and CDR2 SNEGSKA (reference sequence). The CDR3 sequence is 17 residues long. The chain's CDR3 is CSARDDDAGASTDTQYF. The CDR3 DNA follows: TGCAGTGCTAGAGATGATGACGCGGGGGCTAGCACAGATACGCAGTATTTT.

As for this clonotype: Given a much more abundant clone one base away, this may be a read error. This chain links TRBV6-6 with TRBJ1-3; D uncertain. The CDR3 is 15 amino acids. V lost 5 bases to trimming and J lost 6 bases, with 17 bases between them. The germline V gene has CDR1 MNHNY and CDR2 SVGAGI (reference sequence). The CDR3 spells CASSPRDPLINTIYF. CDR3 bases: TGTGCCAGCAGTCCTAGGGATCCCCTGATAAACACCATATATTTT.

This clonotype came up a few times. The chain joins TRBV18 to TRBJ1-5, with D maybe TRBD1 (5 bases). Germline lookup yields CDR1 KGHSH and CDR2 LQKENI. The ends were cut back, 0 bases at V and 1 base at J, with 16 bases in the middle. The length of the CDR3 is 18 residues. The CDR3 is CASSPPERGGTSNQPQHF. CDR3 nucleotides: TGTGCCAGCTCACCACCGGAAAGGGGAGGCACGAGCAATCAGCCCCAGCATTTT.

This clonotype occurred many times. The chain couples TRBV4-1 to TRBJ1-1; D gene ambiguous. Trimming stripped 4 bases from V and 3 bases from J, with 9 bases between. CDR3 length equals 13 residues. Germline V gene sequence: CDR1 MGHRA, CDR2 YSYEKL. As DNA, the CDR3 is TGCGCCAGCAGCCTCCGGCGGGACACTGAAGCTTTCTTT. Translated: CASSLRRDTEAFF.

The chain links TRBV3-1 to TRBJ1-1, with D unresolved. CDR3 length: 16 amino acids. The V end was cut by 4 bases, the J end by 1 base, with 16 bases between. Germline V gene sequence: CDR1 LGHDT, CDR2 YNNKEL (reference sequence). The CDR3 DNA sequence: TGTGCCAGCAGCCGAGATCTTGCAGGAAGGAACACTGAAGCTTTCTTT. Its translation is CASSRDLAGRNTEAFF. The whole variable domain, remainder taken from reference TRBV3-1 and TRBJ1-1, is DTAVSQTPKYLVTQMGNDKSIKCEQNLGHDTMYWYKQDSKKFLKIMFSYNNKELIINETVPNRFSPKSPDKAHLNLHINSLELGDSAVYFCASSRDLAGRNTEAFFGQGTRLTVV.

As to this clonotype: A much larger clone differs by one base, so this may be a read error. The rearrangement uses TRBV6-9 and TRBJ2-7; D call uncertain. There are 16 residues in the CDR3. CDR1 and CDR2 (germline): MNHGY, SVAAGI. V lost 4 bases and J 0 bases, leaving 16 bases between the germline ends. The CDR3 protein is CASSCPSRKGSYEQYV. DNA of the CDR3: TGTGCCAGCAGTTGCCCCTCAAGGAAGGGCTCCTACGAGCAGTACGTC.

The V gene is TRBV3-1, the J gene TRBJ1-5; TRBD1 matches at 10 bases. The V gene end was trimmed by 4 bases and the J gene end by 6 bases; junction bases not matched to a gene: 6. The CDR3 is made up of 15 amino acids. Germline CDR1 is LGHDT and CDR2 is YNNKEL (reference sequence). CDR3 amino acids: CASSLGTGDIQPQHF. In DNA, the CDR3 is TGTGCCAGCAGCCTCGGGACAGGGGATATTCAGCCCCAGCATTTT.